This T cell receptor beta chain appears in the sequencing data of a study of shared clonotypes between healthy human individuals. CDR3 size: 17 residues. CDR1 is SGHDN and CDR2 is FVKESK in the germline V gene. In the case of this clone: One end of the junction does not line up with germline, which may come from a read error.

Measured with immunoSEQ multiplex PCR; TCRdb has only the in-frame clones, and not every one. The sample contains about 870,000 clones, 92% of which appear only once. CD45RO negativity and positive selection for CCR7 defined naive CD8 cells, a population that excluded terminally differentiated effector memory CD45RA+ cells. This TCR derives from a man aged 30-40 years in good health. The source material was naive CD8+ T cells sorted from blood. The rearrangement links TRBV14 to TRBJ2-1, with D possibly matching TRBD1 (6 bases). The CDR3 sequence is CASSEEVGRGLDNEQFF. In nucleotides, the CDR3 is TGTGCCAGCAGCGAAGAGGTCGGCAGGGGATTGGACAATGAGCAGTTCTTC.